These T cell receptor beta chains were read from a single sample in a study of blood T cell repertoires in COVID-19. Profiled with immunoSEQ multiplex PCR; TCRdb holds only in-frame clones, not every one. The data show about 200,000 clones, about 88% seen once. Input material: PBMCs or T cells enriched from blood (not recorded which). These receptors came from a woman in her twenties or thirties who had been exposed to COVID-19. The CDR3 runs from the conserved cysteine through the conserved F or W. The order of the fields is V gene, clone size, J gene, D gene, CDR3 DNA, CDR3 protein. The D gene is left open where the match is weak. Where a row states a size, it is once, few, many or the class of an expanded clone; other rows omit it.

TRBV7-8,-,TRBJ1-1,-,TGTGCCAGCAGCTTAGTACAGGGATTCACTGAAGCTTTCTTT,CASSLVQGFTEAFF
TRBV14,once,TRBJ2-7,-,TGTGCCAGCAGCCGTGGGACTCTGACCTACGAGCAGTACTTC,CASSRGTLTYEQYF
TRBV12-5,-,TRBJ1-2,TRBD1,TGTGCTAGTGGACGCACCGGGACAGGGGGCCAAGGGAATTATGGCTACACCTTC,CASGRTGTGGQGNYGYTF
TRBV3-1/TRBV3-2,-,TRBJ2-1,TRBD2,TGTGCCAGCAGTCCCCATTGGGGGGGTAGTAATTATGAGCAGTTCTTC,CASSPHWGGSNYEQFF
TRBV10-3,few,TRBJ2-1,TRBD1,TGTGCCATCGGGTGGACAGGCCTCAATGAGCAGTTCTTC,CAIGWTGLNEQFF
TRBV5-4,few,TRBJ1-2,TRBD1,TGTGCCAGCAGCCCCGTACAGGGGGCGGACTATGGCTACACCTTC,CASSPVQGADYGYTF
TRBV30,-,TRBJ1-2,-,TGTGCCTGGGCCTACAGGTCCCTATCGAACTATGGCTACACCTTC,CAWAYRSLSNYGYTF
TRBV7-9,few,TRBJ2-2,TRBD1,TGTGCCAGCAGCTCCCGACAGGGAAGCTCGAGCACCGGGGAGCTGTTTTTT,CASSSRQGSSSTGELFF
TRBV9,-,TRBJ2-2,-,TGTGCCAGCAGCGTGGGCAGGTTGAACACCGGGGAGCTGTTTTTT,CASSVGRLNTGELFF
TRBV6-5,-,TRBJ2-7,TRBD1,TGTGCCAGCAGTTACACCGACAGGGGGGACAACGAGCAGTACTTC,CASSYTDRGDNEQYF
TRBV9,-,TRBJ2-1,TRBD2,TGTGCCAGCAGCGGGGGTGCCGGGACTAGCGGGTACAATGAGCAGTTCTTC,CASSGGAGTSGYNEQFF
TRBV3-1/TRBV3-2,-,TRBJ1-5,-,TGTGCCAGCAGCCAAGATCTAAATCAGCCCCAGCATTTT,CASSQDLNQPQHF
TRBV29-1,-,TRBJ1-5,-,TGCAGCGTGCGCGTCGGAGGTCAGCCCCAGCATTTT,CSVRVGGQPQHF
TRBV19,-,TRBJ1-2,TRBD1,TGTGCCAGTAGTGCGACAGGGGCGTATGGCTACACCTTC,CASSATGAYGYTF
TRBV7-6,-,TRBJ1-3,-,TGTGCCAGCAGCCAGGACAGTAGCTCTGGAAACACCATATATTTT,CASSQDSSSGNTIYF